This passage covers 30 T cell receptor beta chains from one sample sequenced in a study of regulatory T cells in long-lasting Graves disease. Time point noted: newly diagnosed GD, antithyroid drugs for less than 3 months. Isolated PBMC RNA provided the starting material for the TCR library. Through Arm-PCR of CDR3 regions and iRepertoire HTBI primers, TCR beta libraries were built. TCRdb reprocessed the multiplex PCR reads via MiXCR and lists one record per CDR3 protein. Here the sample spans around 250,000 distinct CDR3 sequences, around 16% being singletons. The sample here was peripheral blood mononuclear cells (PBMCs), taken at new diagnosis, from a patient treated with antithyroid drugs. These receptors came from a female donor with Graves disease.

This clonotype has at least ten counts. The chain is built from TRBV20-1 and TRBJ2-1, with 9 nucleotides matching TRBD2. The CDR3 has 16 amino acids. J lost 3 bases, V lost 6 bases, and 12 bases had no gene match. CDR1 is DFQATT and CDR2 is SNEGSKA in the germline V gene (reference sequence). The CDR3 DNA follows: TGCAGTGCGGGCGGGAGGGGCCGTGTGGGCTACAATGAGCAGTTCTTC. Translation gives CSAGGRGRVGYNEQFF.

This clonotype has at least ten counts. V is TRBV14 and J is TRBJ1-2; possibly TRBD1 for D (5 bases). Germline lookup yields CDR1 SGHDN and CDR2 FVKESK. The CDR3 is made up of 13 amino acids. V was shortened by 1 base and J by 7 bases, with 10 bases between the two germline ends. DNA for the CDR3: TGTGCCAGCAGCCAAGGGGGCGCGGCTGGCTACACCTTC. It specifies CASSQGGAAGYTF.

This clonotype has at least ten counts. This chain uses TRBV5-6 with TRBJ1-1; D call uncertain. The CDR3 extends over 13 amino acids. Trimming took 4 bases from V and 5 from J, leaving 12 bases between them. Germline V lookup: CDR1 SGHDT, CDR2 YYEEEE. CDR3 nucleotide sequence: TGTGCCAGCAGCCGCGTAGACTCGACTGAAGCTTTCTTT. It is translated as CASSRVDSTEAFF.

This clonotype was counted at least ten times. The genes are TRBV12-5 and TRBJ1-2; D unresolved. Germline V gene data show CDR1 as LGHNT and CDR2 as FRNRAP. The ends were cut back, 3 bases at V and 2 bases at J, with 19 bases in the middle. CDR3 length: 17 residues. The CDR3 sequence: CASGFALPVTPNYGYTF. The CDR3 coding sequence is TGTGCTAGTGGTTTCGCTCTCCCCGTCACTCCAAACTATGGCTACACCTTC.

This clonotype was counted many times. J is TRBJ2-1 and V is TRBV18; the match to TRBD2 covers 13 bases. This CDR3 is 17 amino acids long. Trimming at V came to 4 bases and at J to 8 bases, leaving 11 bases not matched to a gene. The V gene's germline CDR1 is KGHSH and CDR2 LQKENI. CDR3 amino acids: CASSQSGLAGARDEQFF. CDR3 DNA sequence: TGTGCCAGCTCACAAAGCGGACTAGCGGGAGCTCGGGATGAGCAGTTCTTC.

This clonotype was counted ten times or more. This sequence joins TRBV24-1 and TRBJ2-3; 8 nucleotides align to TRBD1. Germline-derived CDR1 and CDR2 are KGHDR and SFDVKD. The CDR3 is 16 residues long. J was trimmed by 5 bases and V by 4 bases; bases with no gene match: 10. The CDR3 spells CATSDLRTGLGDTQYF. The CDR3, as DNA: TGTGCCACCAGTGACCTCCGGACAGGGTTAGGAGATACGCAGTATTTT.

The chain couples TRBV28 to TRBJ1-6; a possible D gene is TRBD1 (5 bases). Germline CDR1 reads MDHEN; CDR2 reads SYDVKM. This CDR3 comprises 15 residues. V was clipped by 3 bases and J by 2 bases, with 8 bases between them. CDR3 region: CASSLGRTYNSPLHF. As DNA, the CDR3 is TGTGCCAGCAGTTTGGGACGGACCTATAATTCACCCCTCCACTTT.

This clonotype has ten or more counts. The chain combines TRBV29-1 with TRBJ1-1; TRBD1 agrees at 8 bases. Germline loops: CDR1 SQVTM, CDR2 ANQGSEA. The CDR3 loop spans 15 amino acids. V trimming: 4 bases; J trimming: 4 bases; junction bases outside the gene matches: 11. The CDR3 nucleotides read TGCAGCGTTGCGGACAGGGCGGTCGAGAGCACTGAAGCTTTCTTT. It is translated as CSVADRAVESTEAFF.

This clonotype has a count of ten or more. The chain is built from TRBV18 and TRBJ2-5; D ambiguous. The CDR3 runs 12 residues. CDR1 is KGHSH and CDR2 is LQKENI in the germline V gene. Trimming took 3 bases from V and 1 from J, leaving 3 bases between them. For the CDR3, the DNA is TGTGCCAGCTCACCGCGCCAAGAGACCCAGTACTTC. Translating it yields CASSPRQETQYF.

This clonotype has ten or more counts. The chain employs TRBV9 and TRBJ1-6; 7 bases align to TRBD1. This CDR3 has 16 residues. Germline CDR1 is SGDLS and CDR2 is YYNGEE. V was clipped by 3 bases and J by 6 bases; unmatched bases: 9. CDR3 nucleotides: TGTGCCAGCAGCGCCCACCCCGGGACAGTTAATTCACCCCTCCACTTT. It is translated as CASSAHPGTVNSPLHF.

This clonotype appeared many times. V is TRBV12-3 or TRBV12-4 and J is TRBJ2-3; the D is unclear. The CDR3 runs 13 residues. Trimming removed 3 bases from V and 2 bases from J, with 6 bases in between. CDR3 in DNA: TGTGCCAGCAGTTTTCAGAACACAGATACGCAGTATTTT. It is translated as CASSFQNTDTQYF.

There are many counts of this clonotype. In DNA, the CDR3 is TGTGCCAGCACCCGAGATACAGATACGCAGTATTTT. Amino acids: CASTRDTDTQYF. This chain links TRBV2 with TRBJ2-3; unclear D gene. V was pared by 7 bases and J by 3 bases, with 8 bases between. Germline V gene sequence: CDR1 SNHLY, CDR2 FYNNEI. The length of the CDR3 is 12 residues. The full variable domain, with the rest looked up from reference TRBV2 and TRBJ2-3, is EPEVTQTPSHQVTQMGQEVILRCVPISNHLYFYWYRQILGQKVEFLVSFYNNEISEKSEIFDDQFSVERPDGSNFTLKIRSTKLEDSAMYFCASTRDTDTQYFGPGTRLTVL.

In its sample, this clonotype was seen many times. The chain couples TRBV5-1 to TRBJ2-5; 13 nucleotides align to TRBD2. V was clipped by 4 bases and J by 2 bases; unmatched bases: 2. Per germline, CDR1 SGHRS and CDR2 YFSETQ. This CDR3 is built from 15 residues. CDR3 sequence (DNA): TGCGCCAGCAGCGGGACTAGCGGGATTCAAGAGACCCAGTACTTC. Translating gives CASSGTSGIQETQYF. The entire variable domain, with the rest obtained from reference TRBV5-1 and TRBJ2-5, is as follows: KAGVTQTPRYLIKTRGQQVTLSCSPISGHRSVSWYQQTPGQGLQFLFEYFSETQRNKGNFPGRFSGRQFSNSRSEMNVSTLELGDSALYLCASSGTSGIQETQYFGPGTRLLVL.

The V and J genes are TRBV5-4 and TRBJ2-4, with 9 bases aligning to TRBD1. This CDR3 comprises 14 residues. The V and J ends lost 4 bases and 4 bases, in that order; junction bases with no gene match: 3. CDR1 is SGHNT, CDR2 YYREEE, per germline (reference sequence). CDR3 nucleotides: TGTGCCAGCAGCCCCGGGACAGGGAAAAACATTCAGTACTTC. It translates to CASSPGTGKNIQYF.

Regarding this clonotype: Sequence at one end of the junction differs from germline and may be a read error. The chain is built from TRBV19 and TRBJ1-1; D is ambiguous. The germline V gene encodes CDR1 LNHDA and CDR2 SQIVND (reference sequence). The CDR3 length is 13 residues. In DNA, the CDR3 is TGTGCCAGTAGTATAAGCGGGAACACTGAAGCCTTCTTT. This codes for CASSISGNTEAFF.

This clonotype was detected only a few times. The V call is TRBV7-3, the J call TRBJ2-1; 10 bases are shared with TRBD2. This CDR3 is 15 amino acids long. Trimming at V came to 5 bases and at J to 7 bases, leaving 8 bases not matched to a gene. Germline V gene data show CDR1 as SGHTA and CDR2 as FQGTGA. CDR3 amino acids: CASSHSGRFGNEQFF. CDR3 sequence (DNA): TGTGCCAGCAGCCATAGCGGGAGGTTTGGGAATGAGCAGTTCTTC.

This chain joins TRBV29-1 and TRBJ2-7; 16 bases are a match to TRBD2. The CDR3 extends over 15 amino acids. The germline V gene encodes CDR1 SQVTM and CDR2 ANQGSEA. Trimming at V came to 7 bases and at J to 4 bases, leaving 7 bases not matched to a gene. CDR3 amino acids: CSGGTSGRAGYEQYF. For the CDR3, the DNA is TGCAGCGGGGGGACTAGCGGGAGGGCCGGGTACGAGCAGTACTTC.

This clonotype was observed many times. This chain uses TRBV7-3 with TRBJ2-2; the match to TRBD1 covers 7 bases. There are 15 residues in the CDR3. V lost 5 bases to trimming and J lost 4 bases; unmatched junction nucleotides: 7. The germline gives CDR1 SGHTA, CDR2 FQGTGA. The CDR3 sequence is CASSPSSGGTGELFF. As DNA, the CDR3 is TGTGCCAGCAGCCCCTCGTCAGGGGGCACCGGGGAGCTGTTTTTT.

This clonotype has at least ten counts. The chain combines TRBV5-6 with TRBJ1-1, with no clear D. Germline V gene sequence: CDR1 SGHDT, CDR2 YYEEEE. The ends were cut back, 2 bases at V and 4 bases at J, with 6 bases in the middle. The CDR3 sequence is 12 residues long. The CDR3 spells CASSFGGTEAFF. As DNA, the CDR3 is TGTGCCAGCAGCTTTGGTGGCACTGAAGCTTTCTTT.

This rearrangement joins TRBV18 to TRBJ2-7, with 13 bases identical to TRBD2. This CDR3 contains 16 residues. V gave up 3 bases and J gave up 3 bases; unmatched junction bases: 5. Germline loops: CDR1 KGHSH, CDR2 LQKENI. CDR3 region: CASSPPLAGGVYEQYF. The CDR3 nucleotides are TGTGCCAGCTCACCTCCACTAGCGGGAGGGGTCTACGAGCAGTACTTC.

In this sample, this clonotype turned up many times. The chain recombines TRBV4-2 with TRBJ2-7, with 7 nucleotides matching TRBD2. The CDR3 sequence is 15 residues long. The ends lost 4 bases at V and 3 bases at J; junction bases unmatched: 9. Germline values: CDR1 LGHNA, CDR2 YNFKEQ. Here the CDR3 reads CASSPTNGLDYEQYF. In nucleotides, the CDR3 is TGTGCCAGCAGCCCAACAAACGGACTAGACTACGAGCAGTACTTC.

This clonotype was seen more than once but under ten times. J is TRBJ2-7 and V is TRBV10-3; no firm D call. Trimming stripped 6 bases from V and 6 bases from J, with 15 bases between. The CDR3 covers 13 residues. The germline CDR1 and CDR2 sequences are ENHRY and SYGVKD. The CDR3 DNA reads TGTGCCATCAGCCTCCCTCCGTCCCCCGAGCAGTACTTC. It encodes CAISLPPSPEQYF.

The V and J genes are TRBV10-3 and TRBJ2-7; 9 bases match TRBD1. The CDR3 is made up of 13 amino acids. Germline CDR1 reads ENHRY; CDR2 reads SYGVKD. V shed 6 bases, J shed 6 bases, and the junction held 6 bases outside the gene matches. The CDR3 spells CAIRSGQGSEQYF. CDR3 DNA: TGTGCCATCAGGTCGGGACAGGGCTCCGAGCAGTACTTC.

This clonotype was observed many times. The CDR3, as DNA: TGCAGCGCTGAGCGCGGGGTGCACACTGAAGCTTTCTTT. Protein product: CSAERGVHTEAFF. This sequence joins TRBV29-1 and TRBJ1-1, with D unclear. Germline V gene sequence: CDR1 SQVTM, CDR2 ANQGSEA. Between the trimmed V and J ends, which lost 7 bases and 3 bases, there was a span of 15 bases. The CDR3 runs to 13 residues.

This chain uses TRBV6-1 with TRBJ1-2; D ambiguous. The CDR3 covers 14 residues. The V gene's germline CDR1 is MNHNS and CDR2 SASEGT. V lost 0 bases, J lost 3 bases, and 8 bases lay in between. The CDR3 DNA reads as TGTGCCAGCAGTGAAGCGCCCCTATACTATGGCTACACCTTC. This encodes CASSEAPLYYGYTF.

This clonotype was counted between two and nine times. A read error is possible here, since a much larger clone lies one base away. The rearrangement joins TRBV12-3 or TRBV12-4 to TRBJ2-2; TRBD2 aligns across 10 bases. V was clipped by 6 bases and J by 9 bases; unmatched bases: 10. This CDR3 has 15 residues. The CDR3 DNA sequence: TGTGCCAGCAGCCCCAGACTAGCGGGTACCAGGGAGCTGTTTTTT. It is translated as CASSPRLAGTRELFF.

This clonotype was picked up many times. The chain uses TRBV19 and TRBJ2-3, with TRBD2 matching 7 bases. This CDR3 is built from 14 residues. Trimming cost V 4 bases and J 4 bases; bases outside gene matches: 5. CDR1 LNHDA and CDR2 SQIVND come from the germline V gene (reference sequence). The CDR3 sequence: CASSRGGRADTQYF. The CDR3 DNA is TGTGCCAGTAGTAGGGGAGGGCGCGCAGATACGCAGTATTTT.

As regards this clonotype: This may be a read error: a much more frequent sequence differs by one nucleotide. The chain couples TRBV2 to TRBJ2-3, with a weak D call TRBD2 (5 bases). V lost 7 bases, J lost 6 bases, and 11 bases lay in between. The CDR3 has 12 residues. Germline V gene lookup returns CDR1 SNHLY and CDR2 FYNNEI. The CDR3 region has the DNA TGTGCCAGCACCCCAACGGGGGATACGCAGTATTTT. Protein sequence: CASTPTGDTQYF.

This clonotype occurred many times. The rearrangement links TRBV6-1 to TRBJ2-2, with D possibly matching TRBD2 (5 bases). CDR3 length: 19 amino acids. CDR1 is MNHNS and CDR2 is SASEGT in the germline V gene. The V end was cut by 6 bases, the J end by 0 bases, with 23 bases between. The CDR3 DNA reads TGTGCCAGCAGAGGGCTAGGGAGCTACTTCCTAGCGAACACCGGGGAGCTGTTTTTT. Amino acids: CASRGLGSYFLANTGELFF.

Note on this clonotype: A read error may explain this, as a much larger clone is one base away. The rearrangement links TRBV18 to TRBJ2-5, with TRBD2 identical over 7 bases. Trimming removed 4 bases from V and 11 bases from J; junction bases left unmatched: 13. This CDR3 spans 14 amino acids. CDR1 KGHSH and CDR2 LQKENI come from the germline V gene. Here the CDR3 reads CASSRSGTGNEQYF. For the CDR3, the DNA is TGTGCCAGCTCACGGAGCGGGACGGGGAATGAGCAGTACTTC.